Listed below are T cell receptor beta chains from one sample, sequenced in a study of blood T cell repertoires in COVID-19. The protocol was immunoSEQ multiplex PCR, while the TCRdb copy is restricted to in-frame clones and leaves out a portion. The data contain about 97,000 clones, around 90% of them seen just once; the ten biggest clones take up around 1.9%. The sample comprised peripheral blood. Receptors were obtained from a man aged 50 to 59 with COVID-19, enrolled during active disease. Both conserved end residues are part of each CDR3. The D gene is left open where the match is weak. For some rows the clone size is stated as once, few or many, or as a class when expanded; others skip it.

DNA: TGTGCCAGCAGAGTAGCGGGTTACAATGAGCAGTTCTTC; CDR3: CASRVAGYNEQFF; length: 13; V: TRBV6-6; J: TRBJ2-1; D: TRBD2; size: NA
DNA: TGTGCCAGCAGCGAAAGGACAGGGTGGAATTCACCCCTCCACTTT; CDR3: CASSERTGWNSPLHF; length: 15; V: TRBV9; J: TRBJ1-6; D: TRBD1; size: NA
DNA: TGTGCCAGCAGCTTAGAGACAGGGTTGAACACTGAAGCTTTCTTT; CDR3: CASSLETGLNTEAFF; length: 15; V: TRBV5-4; J: TRBJ1-1; D: TRBD1; size: NA
DNA: TGTGCCAGCCGGGGGACAGGGAAAAATCAGCCCCAGCATTTT; CDR3: CASRGTGKNQPQHF; length: 14; V: TRBV27; J: TRBJ1-5; D: TRBD1; size: once
DNA: TGTGCCAGCAGCTTAGGGTATGGGGGGGCCGCAGATACGCAGTATTTT; CDR3: CASSLGYGGAADTQYF; length: 16; V: TRBV7-2; J: TRBJ2-3; D: NA; size: NA
DNA: TGCGCCAGCAGCTTGGAGGGTAGCGGGGGGTACAATGAGCAGTTCTTC; CDR3: CASSLEGSGGYNEQFF; length: 16; V: TRBV5-1; J: TRBJ2-1; D: TRBD2; size: NA
DNA: TGTGCCAGCAGCCCCGGGACTAGCGGTGCCTACGAGCAGTACTTC; CDR3: CASSPGTSGAYEQYF; length: 15; V: TRBV2; J: TRBJ2-7; D: TRBD2; size: NA
DNA: TGTGCCAGCAGTTACGGTGGGGCTACATCAACCTACGAGCAGTACTTC; CDR3: CASSYGGATSTYEQYF; length: 16; V: TRBV6-2/TRBV6-3; J: TRBJ2-7; D: NA; size: NA
DNA: TGTGCCAGCAGCAACGGGGGGGGGCAGTACTTC; CDR3: CASSNGGGQYF; length: 11; V: TRBV6-5; J: TRBJ2-7; D: TRBD2; size: NA
DNA: TGTGCCAGCAGCTTAGCGCGGACAGGGTCCTCCTACGAGCAGTACTTC; CDR3: CASSLARTGSSYEQYF; length: 16; V: TRBV7-9; J: TRBJ2-7; D: TRBD1; size: NA
DNA: TGTGCCAGTAGTATACCCGGGGTCGGCAATCAGCCCCAGCATTTT; CDR3: CASSIPGVGNQPQHF; length: 15; V: TRBV19; J: TRBJ1-5; D: NA; size: few
DNA: TGCGCCAGCAGACGGACTAGCGAGTCCTACGAGCAGTACTTC; CDR3: CASRRTSESYEQYF; length: 14; V: TRBV10-2; J: TRBJ2-7; D: TRBD2; size: NA
DNA: TGTGCCAGCAGCCCACACATGAACACTGAAGCTTTCTTT; CDR3: CASSPHMNTEAFF; length: 13; V: TRBV11-2; J: TRBJ1-1; D: NA; size: NA
DNA: TGTGCCAGCAGGATGGGACAGGGGAATCAGCCCCAGCATTTT; CDR3: CASRMGQGNQPQHF; length: 14; V: TRBV27; J: TRBJ1-5; D: TRBD1; size: NA
DNA: TGTGCCAGCTCACCAGAACAGGTCCCTACCTACGAGCAGTACTTC; CDR3: CASSPEQVPTYEQYF; length: 15; V: TRBV18; J: TRBJ2-7; D: NA; size: NA
DNA: TGTGCCAGCAGCCCCGGACAGCGGAACACTGAAGCTTTCTTT; CDR3: CASSPGQRNTEAFF; length: 14; V: TRBV9; J: TRBJ1-1; D: NA; size: NA
DNA: TGTGCCAGCAGCCGGACAGCTAACTATGGCTACACCTTC; CDR3: CASSRTANYGYTF; length: 13; V: TRBV6-2/TRBV6-3; J: TRBJ1-2; D: NA; size: NA
DNA: TGCGCCAGCAGCCAACCGGAAGGACTAGGGTTGCTCTTC; CDR3: CASSQPEGLGLLF; length: 13; V: TRBV4-1; J: TRBJ2-1; D: TRBD2; size: NA
DNA: TGTGCCAGCAGCTTAGTAACAGGGTCGGGGTCACCCCTCCACTTT; CDR3: CASSLVTGSGSPLHF; length: 15; V: TRBV7-2; J: TRBJ1-6; D: NA; size: NA
DNA: TGTGCCAGCAGCGTAGGGGTGGAAGCAACAGGGGGCGCAGCTTTCTTT; CDR3: CASSVGVEATGGAAFF; length: 16; V: TRBV9; J: TRBJ1-1; D: TRBD1; size: NA
DNA: TGTGCCAGCAGCCAAGATCCCGGGACAGATCAGCCCCAGCATTTT; CDR3: CASSQDPGTDQPQHF; length: 15; V: TRBV4-2; J: TRBJ1-5; D: TRBD1; size: NA
DNA: TGTGCCAGCAGGATACAGGGGAACTATGGCTACACCTTC; CDR3: CASRIQGNYGYTF; length: 13; V: TRBV12-3/TRBV12-4; J: TRBJ1-2; D: TRBD1; size: NA
DNA: TGTGCCAGCAGTGCCTCCCCGGACAGGACCTATGGCTACACCTTC; CDR3: CASSASPDRTYGYTF; length: 15; V: TRBV6-4; J: TRBJ1-2; D: TRBD1; size: NA
DNA: TGTGCCAGCAGCCCCCAGACAGGGGCCACCGGGGAGCTGTTTTTT; CDR3: CASSPQTGATGELFF; length: 15; V: TRBV9; J: TRBJ2-2; D: TRBD1; size: NA
DNA: TGCGCCAGCAGCTTGGGGGGACAGGGGGCGAGTGAGACCCAGTACTTC; CDR3: CASSLGGQGASETQYF; length: 16; V: TRBV5-1; J: TRBJ2-5; D: TRBD1; size: once
DNA: TGTGCCATCAGCCTCGGGACAGTAATCTCTGGAAACACCATATATTTT; CDR3: CAISLGTVISGNTIYF; length: 16; V: TRBV10-3; J: TRBJ1-3; D: TRBD1; size: NA
DNA: TGTGCCAGCACCCACGGACTAGCGGGGTACAATGAGCAGTTCTTC; CDR3: CASTHGLAGYNEQFF; length: 15; V: TRBV11-1; J: TRBJ2-1; D: TRBD2; size: NA
DNA: TGTGCCTGGAGTATATCCCGTGTGGGGAGGGACTATGGCTACACCTTC; CDR3: CAWSISRVGRDYGYTF; length: 16; V: TRBV30; J: TRBJ1-2; D: NA; size: NA
DNA: TGCAGTGCTAGTGGGATGCCCCGCGGGTCTGAAAAACTGTTTTTT; CDR3: CSASGMPRGSEKLFF; length: 15; V: TRBV20-1; J: TRBJ1-4; D: NA; size: NA
DNA: TGCGCCAGCAGCCGTGGAGGGGCCGAGTCAGCTTTCTTT; CDR3: CASSRGGAESAFF; length: 13; V: TRBV4-1; J: TRBJ1-1; D: NA; size: NA
DNA: TGTGCCATCAGTGAGAGGGCGCGGGCAGGGAGGGGCGAGGATACGCAGTATTTT; CDR3: CAISERARAGRGEDTQYF; length: 18; V: TRBV10-3; J: TRBJ2-3; D: TRBD2; size: NA
DNA: TGTGCCAGCAGTTCCGGGACAGTTCCCTACGAGCAGTACTTC; CDR3: CASSSGTVPYEQYF; length: 14; V: TRBV5-4; J: TRBJ2-7; D: TRBD1; size: NA
DNA: TGCGCCAGCAGCTTGGAGGGACAGGGGGCCTCCTATAATTCACCCCTCCACTTT; CDR3: CASSLEGQGASYNSPLHF; length: 18; V: TRBV5-1; J: TRBJ1-6; D: TRBD1; size: NA
DNA: TGTGCCAGTAGATATGGGACAGGGACGAACTATGGCTACACCTTC; CDR3: CASRYGTGTNYGYTF; length: 15; V: TRBV19; J: TRBJ1-2; D: TRBD1; size: NA
DNA: TGTGCCAGCAGCCAGTGGCTAGCGGGGGGATGGGGCCAAGAGACCCAGTACTTC; CDR3: CASSQWLAGGWGQETQYF; length: 18; V: TRBV16; J: TRBJ2-5; D: TRBD2; size: NA
DNA: TGTGCCTGGAAGGCGGGACTGGGGAGGGCGACTTTCTTT; CDR3: CAWKAGLGRATFF; length: 13; V: TRBV30; J: TRBJ1-1; D: NA; size: NA
DNA: TGTGCCAGCAGCTTAGTCCGGGACAGGGACAAAACCTATGGCTACACCTTC; CDR3: CASSLVRDRDKTYGYTF; length: 17; V: TRBV7-2; J: TRBJ1-2; D: TRBD1; size: NA
DNA: TGCGCCAGCAGAGGGGGCCTCACTGAAGCTTTCTTT; CDR3: CASRGGLTEAFF; length: 12; V: TRBV5-1; J: TRBJ1-1; D: TRBD1; size: NA
DNA: TGCGCCAGCAGCCTGGTGGGAAGCGGCGGTTCTAATGAAAAACTGTTTTTT; CDR3: CASSLVGSGGSNEKLFF; length: 17; V: TRBV5-1; J: TRBJ1-4; D: NA; size: NA
DNA: TGTGCCAGCAGTTACTCTGGAACAGGTGAAGCTTTCTTT; CDR3: CASSYSGTGEAFF; length: 13; V: TRBV6-5; J: TRBJ1-1; D: NA; size: NA
DNA: TGTGCCAGCAGTTATTTGGCAGGACAGGGACAAGAGACCCAGTACTTC; CDR3: CASSYLAGQGQETQYF; length: 16; V: TRBV6-5; J: TRBJ2-5; D: TRBD1; size: NA
DNA: TGTGCCAGCAGCCAAACAACAGTACCCCATGAGCAGTTCTTC; CDR3: CASSQTTVPHEQFF; length: 14; V: TRBV27; J: TRBJ2-1; D: NA; size: NA
DNA: TGTGCCAGCAAACTAGCGGGGGGGCTAGAGACCCAGTACTTC; CDR3: CASKLAGGLETQYF; length: 14; V: TRBV27; J: TRBJ2-5; D: TRBD2; size: NA
DNA: TGTGCCAGCAGCCAAGATCTGCAGGGCCCTGGCTATGGCTACACCTTC; CDR3: CASSQDLQGPGYGYTF; length: 16; V: TRBV3-1/TRBV3-2; J: TRBJ1-2; D: NA; size: NA
DNA: TGTGCCAGCAGGCGGACTAACACTGAAGCTTTCTTT; CDR3: CASRRTNTEAFF; length: 12; V: TRBV2; J: TRBJ1-1; D: NA; size: NA
DNA: TGTGCCAGCAGCCCAAGGACAGGGGGTTCCGGAAACACCATATATTTT; CDR3: CASSPRTGGSGNTIYF; length: 16; V: TRBV7-9; J: TRBJ1-3; D: TRBD1; size: NA
DNA: TGTGCCAGCAGCTTGGGCGGGTCCTACGAGCAGTACTTC; CDR3: CASSLGGSYEQYF; length: 13; V: TRBV13; J: TRBJ2-7; D: NA; size: NA
DNA: TGTGCCTGGAGGTATGGGACAGGATGGGGCCGCTACACCTTC; CDR3: CAWRYGTGWGRYTF; length: 14; V: TRBV30; J: TRBJ1-2; D: TRBD1; size: NA
DNA: TGTGCCAGCAGTTTACGGGGTCTGGGCTACGAGCAGTACTTC; CDR3: CASSLRGLGYEQYF; length: 14; V: TRBV28; J: TRBJ2-7; D: NA; size: NA
DNA: TGTGCCAGCAGCGTAGATGGGGGGAATAGCAATGAGCAGTTCTTC; CDR3: CASSVDGGNSNEQFF; length: 15; V: TRBV9; J: TRBJ2-1; D: NA; size: NA
DNA: TGTGCCAGCAGTGAAAGCGGCCCGAGGAGTGCTGGCTACACCTTC; CDR3: CASSESGPRSAGYTF; length: 15; V: TRBV2; J: TRBJ1-2; D: NA; size: NA
DNA: TGCGCCAGCAGCTGGACGGACAGGGATTATGGCTACACCTTC; CDR3: CASSWTDRDYGYTF; length: 14; V: TRBV5-1; J: TRBJ1-2; D: TRBD1; size: NA
DNA: TGTGCCACCAGTGATTTGATGGACAGGGGGACAGATACGCAGTATTTT; CDR3: CATSDLMDRGTDTQYF; length: 16; V: TRBV24-1; J: TRBJ2-3; D: TRBD1; size: NA